These 8 T cell receptor beta chains originate from one sample sequenced in a study of Japanese encephalitis immunity and Zika vaccine responses. TCRdb recomputed calls from the 5' RACE reads with MiXCR, one row per CDR3 protein. The sample consists of roughly 150 distinct CDR3 sequences, 13% of them appearing once. Peptide pools at about 0.9 ug/mL each stimulated CFSE-labeled PBMCs over a 6-day culture. Live CD56-CD19-CD16-CD3+CD4+ cells with low CFSE were sorted unfixed as proliferating CD4 T cells. The sequenced sample was antigen-activated CD4+ T cells from blood, cultured, obtained during a Zika inactivated vaccine study. Source of these receptors: an adult man who received an inactivated Zika virus vaccine.

This clonotype is categorized as large. The J gene is TRBJ1-1, the V gene TRBV5-1; D possibly corresponds to TRBD1 (6 bases). The V gene lost 0 bases and the J gene lost 5 bases, with 14 bases spanning the gap. The CDR3 is made up of 15 amino acids. Germline lookup yields CDR1 SGHRS and CDR2 YFSETQ. The CDR3 DNA follows: TGCGCCAGCAGCTTGGCATTGGGACAAACGACTGAAGCTTTCTTT. It encodes CASSLALGQTTEAFF.

By frequency in the sample, this clonotype is large. The CDR3 loop reads CASSPPSFTQYF. The CDR3 DNA reads TGTGCCAGCAGCCCGCCTAGTTTCACGCAGTATTTT. The rearrangement joins TRBV6-2 or TRBV6-3 to TRBJ2-3; no firm D call. With 6 bases removed from V and 9 bases from J, the gap between germline ends came to 13 bases. There are 12 residues in the CDR3. CDR1 MNHEY and CDR2 SVGEGT come from the germline V gene.

By share of the sample, this clonotype is large. This chain links TRBV12-3 or TRBV12-4 with TRBJ2-5; 9 nucleotides align to TRBD1. V trimming: 7 bases; J trimming: 2 bases; junction bases outside the gene matches: 11. CDR3 length: 16 residues. The CDR3, as DNA: TGTGCCAGCACCTCGGGACAGGGTTTCTTACAAGAGACCCAGTACTTC. This encodes CASTSGQGFLQETQYF.

This clonotype was seen a few times. The V and J genes are TRBV7-3 and TRBJ1-1, with 9 bases lining up with TRBD1. This CDR3 comprises 19 residues. V gave up 1 base and J gave up 1 base; unmatched junction bases: 13. Germline CDR1 SGHTA, CDR2 FQGTGA. The CDR3 nucleotides are TGTGCCAGCAGCTTAAGGCCCGGGACAGGGTCAACCCCGAACACTGAAGCTTTCTTT. Translation: CASSLRPGTGSTPNTEAFF.

This clonotype is medium-sized (0.01 to 0.1%) by share. The rearrangement uses TRBV29-1 and TRBJ2-1; 8 bases align to TRBD2. This CDR3 comprises 13 residues. Germline V gene data show CDR1 as SQVTM and CDR2 as ANQGSEA. The V gene end was trimmed by 4 bases and the J gene end by 8 bases; junction bases not matched to a gene: 7. The CDR3 DNA reads TGCAGCGTTGCGGGGGGGGCCCTCTATGAGCAGTTCTTC. This codes for CSVAGGALYEQFF.

This clonotype is labeled large (0.1 to 1%). The chain is built from TRBV12-3 or TRBV12-4 and TRBJ1-2, with D maybe TRBD1 (5 bases). Trimming took 6 bases from V and 7 from J, leaving 15 bases between them. The length of the CDR3 is 13 residues. This CDR3 reads CASREAGTFGYTF. Here the CDR3 DNA reads TGTGCCAGCAGGGAGGCAGGGACCTTTGGCTACACCTTC.

In this sample, this clonotype is medium-sized. The rearrangement uses TRBV13 and TRBJ1-2, with 9 bases matching TRBD1. CDR1 is PRHDT and CDR2 is FYEKMQ in the germline V gene (reference sequence). Trimming cost V 2 bases and J 4 bases; bases outside gene matches: 5. CDR3 length: 15 residues. Written as DNA, the CDR3 is TGTGCCAGCAGCTTAAGGACAGGGGTCACCTATGGCTACACCTTC. It encodes CASSLRTGVTYGYTF. Full variable domain (remainder filled in from reference TRBV13 and TRBJ1-2): AAGVIQSPRHLIKEKRETATLKCYPIPRHDTVYWYQQGPGQDPQFLISFYEKMQSDKGSIPDRFSAQQFSDYHSELNMSSLELGDSALYFCASSLRTGVTYGYTFGSGTRLTVV.

This clonotype is large (0.1 to 1%) within its sample. This chain links TRBV9 with TRBJ2-1, with D possibly called TRBD1 or TRBD2 (5 bases each). The CDR3 is 15 residues long. V dropped 2 bases and J dropped 2 bases, with 11 bases sitting between them. From germline, CDR1 is SGDLS and CDR2 YYNGEE. The CDR3 reads CASSVEGNPYNEQFF. The CDR3 DNA reads as TGTGCCAGCAGCGTTGAGGGGAACCCCTACAATGAGCAGTTCTTC.